The 8 T cell receptor beta chains below come from one sample, sequenced in a study of OX40 agonist ivuxolimab in advanced cancers. Only in-frame clones appear in the TCRdb table, and some are missing; sequencing was by immunoSEQ multiplex PCR. This sample has about 58,000 clones, with just over 85% found just once. The specimen was CD4+ or CD8+ T cells sorted from blood, collected in a trial of the OX40 agonist ivuxolimab. These TCRs come from an adult with an advanced solid tumor such as melanoma, head and neck, liver or kidney cancer.

The CDR3 coding sequence is TGTGCCAGCAGCTTAGCCACACGAGCGGGAGAGCAGTACTTC. This encodes CASSLATRAGEQYF. The chain uses TRBV11-2 and TRBJ2-7; 7 bases align to TRBD2. Germline V gives CDR1 SGHAT, CDR2 FQNNGV. J gave up 7 bases and V 1 base, and 7 bases lay outside the gene matches. The CDR3 runs 14 residues. Full variable domain (missing parts from reference TRBV11-2 and TRBJ2-7): EAGVAQSPRYKIIEKRQSVAFWCNPISGHATLYWYQQILGQGPKLLIQFQNNGVVDDSQLPKDRFSAERLKGVDSTLKIQPAKLEDSAVYLCASSLATRAGEQYFGPGTRLTVT.

The V and J genes are TRBV7-6 and TRBJ2-7, with D maybe TRBD2 (6 bases). Trimming pared 3 bases from V and 2 bases from J, leaving 11 bases between. CDR1 and CDR2 (germline): SGHVS, FNYEAQ. The CDR3 loop spans 14 amino acids. This CDR3 reads CASSFRRGAYEQYF. The CDR3 DNA is TGTGCCAGCAGCTTTAGGCGGGGTGCCTACGAGCAGTACTTC.

Only a few counts were recorded for this clone. The chain has TRBV4-1 and TRBJ2-7; 9 bases match TRBD2. Germline values: CDR1 MGHRA, CDR2 YSYEKL. The CDR3 spans 16 residues. V lost 1 base to trimming and J lost 2 bases; unmatched junction nucleotides: 6. Here the CDR3 DNA reads TGCGCCAGCAGCCAAGGGGCGGCTAGCGGGACCTACGAGCAGTACTTC. It codes for CASSQGAASGTYEQYF.

This clone appeared a single time. V and J are TRBV14 and TRBJ2-1; tentative D call: TRBD1 (6 bases). Trimming removed 5 bases from V and 9 bases from J, with 23 bases in between. The CDR3 contains 16 residues. Per germline, CDR1 SGHDN and CDR2 FVKESK. The CDR3 spells CASSGLRTVRLGEQFF. The CDR3 coding sequence is TGTGCCAGCAGCGGCCTCCGGACAGTGCGTCTCGGTGAGCAGTTCTTC.

In regard to this clone: Other DNA sequences in the sample encode the same CDR3. The chain is built from TRBV18 and TRBJ2-1; D ambiguous. CDR1 and CDR2 from the germline V gene are KGHSH and LQKENI. The length of the CDR3 is 13 residues. V lost 3 bases, J lost 5 bases, and 8 bases lay in between. The CDR3 spells CASSPSRDNEQFF. For the CDR3, the DNA is TGTGCCAGCTCACCTTCTCGGGACAATGAGCAGTTCTTC.

This clone has only one observation. This rearrangement joins TRBV27 to TRBJ2-1; D is uncertain. This CDR3 is built from 13 residues. Germline CDR1 reads MNHEY; CDR2 reads SMNVEV (reference sequence). V lost 6 bases and J lost 7, with 13 bases in between. The CDR3: CASSANPVNEQFF. Here the CDR3 DNA reads TGTGCCAGCAGCGCAAATCCAGTGAATGAGCAGTTCTTC.

The genes are TRBV19 and TRBJ1-1, with D maybe TRBD1 (5 bases). CDR3 length equals 15 residues. Germline V gene lookup returns CDR1 LNHDA and CDR2 SQIVND (reference sequence). With 10 bases removed from V and 4 bases from J, the gap between germline ends came to 22 bases. The CDR3 loop is CATRAVGRGSTEAFF. CDR3 coding DNA: TGTGCCACCAGGGCCGTGGGGAGGGGAAGCACTGAAGCTTTCTTT. The complete variable domain, with remaining parts taken from reference TRBV19 and TRBJ1-1, reads DGGITQSPKYLFRKEGQNVTLSCEQNLNHDAMYWYRQDPGQGLRLIYYSQIVNDFQKGDIAEGYSVSREKKESFPLTVTSAQKNPTAFYLCATRAVGRGSTEAFFGQGTRLTVV.

The CDR3 coding sequence is TGTGCCAGCAGCTTGGGTGGGGGGGGAATCCCCTACGAGCAGTACTTC. It is translated as CASSLGGGGIPYEQYF. This chain joins TRBV5-4 and TRBJ2-7, with 7 bases identical to TRBD2. The CDR3 contains 16 residues. The junction had 8 bases not matched to a gene; V was cut back by 0 bases and J by 2 bases. The V gene's germline CDR1 is SGHNT and CDR2 YYREEE (reference sequence).